This TCR beta chain was identified during a study of blood T cells in healthy people across ages. Study findings and constraints: The fall in TCR beta diversity per million T cells was roughly linear with age. Donors of long life had a larger count of naive CD4+ cells and greater diversity than aged donors.

This clonotype appeared many times. The antigen remains undetermined. Germline V gives CDR1 MNHEY, CDR2 SVGAGI. The ends were cut back, 2 bases at V and 10 bases at J, with 9 bases in the middle. The CDR3 runs to 13 residues. The second PCR ran roughly 7 to 12 cycles with a sample-barcoded 5' primer and J-beta primers. TCRdb used MiXCR to reprocess the 5' RACE reads, holding one entry per CDR3 protein. Of hundreds of thousands of distinct CDR3 sequences detected, about 28% appear once; the ten largest clones hold around 14%. The chain employs TRBV6-5 and TRBJ1-6; D unresolved. This receptor was identified in a woman older than 75 in good health. The sample comprised blood. The CDR3 DNA follows: TGTGCCAGCAGTTACGATAGTAGGTCACCCCTCCACTTT. It yields the protein CASSYDSRSPLHF.